The text below deals with one T cell receptor (beta chain). Researchers ran the PCR with 60 Vbeta and 13 Jbeta primers. Clones were sequenced by immunoSEQ multiplex PCR, and TCRdb holds only the in-frame ones, with some missing. The table lists under 110,000 clones, 70% to 80% of them singletons. J was trimmed by 10 bases and V by 7 bases; bases with no gene match: 15. Per the germline V gene, CDR1 is MDHEN and CDR2 is SYDVKM. This CDR3 is built from 14 residues. This sample was included in a study of cytomegalovirus exposure and HLA in healthy donors. The chain carries TRBV28 and TRBJ1-1; 7 positions match TRBD1. This TCR was recovered from a boy aged 10-17 years in good health and CMV-seronegative. The material sequenced was PBMCs. The CDR3 DNA sequence: TGTGCCAGCAATCACGGACAGGATTTAGCTAGAGCTTTCTTT. Protein sequence: CASNHGQDLARAFF.